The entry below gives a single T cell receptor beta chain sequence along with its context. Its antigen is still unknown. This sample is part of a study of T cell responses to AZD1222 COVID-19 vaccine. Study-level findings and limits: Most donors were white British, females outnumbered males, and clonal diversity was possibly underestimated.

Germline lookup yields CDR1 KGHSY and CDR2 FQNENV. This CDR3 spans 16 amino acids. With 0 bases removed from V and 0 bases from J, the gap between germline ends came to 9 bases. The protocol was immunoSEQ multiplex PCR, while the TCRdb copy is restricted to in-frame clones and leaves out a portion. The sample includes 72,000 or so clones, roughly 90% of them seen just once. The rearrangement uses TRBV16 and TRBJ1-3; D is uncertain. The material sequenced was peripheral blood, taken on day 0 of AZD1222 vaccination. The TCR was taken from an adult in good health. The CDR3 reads CASSQSGRRSGNTIYF. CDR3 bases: TGTGCCAGCAGCCAATCGGGCCGGCGCTCTGGAAACACCATATATTTT.